This T cell receptor (beta chain) comes out of a study of cytomegalovirus exposure and HLA in healthy donors. Broader study findings: Cytomegalovirus-associated TCR beta chains were listed, numbering 150 to 200. For most TCR beta V segments, an earlier analysis put the productive rate at about 90% or about 30% of the time.

The PCR made use of 60 Vbeta and 13 Jbeta primers. Clones were sequenced by immunoSEQ multiplex PCR, and TCRdb holds only the in-frame ones, with some missing. The data contain roughly 120,000 clones, 65% to 80% of them singletons. Healthy bone marrow donors made up the donors. Trimming at V came to 5 bases and at J to 2 bases, leaving 5 bases not matched to a gene. This CDR3 region has 15 residues. The germline V gene encodes CDR1 SGHAT and CDR2 FQNNGV. To note about this clone: The antigen remains undetermined.

The V and J genes are TRBV11-2 and TRBJ2-2; 7 bases map to TRBD2. The sample was PBMCs. The receptor comes from a human donor in good health. CDR3 region: CASSLSGVNTGELFF. The CDR3 DNA reads TGTGCCAGCAGCCTGAGCGGGGTAAACACCGGGGAGCTGTTTTTT.